This T cell receptor beta chain emerged from a study of blood T cell repertoires in COVID-19 (dated by TCRdb to 2018 to 2020). Study-wide context: Samples from collaborators originated in the United States, Italy and Spain and spanned both the acute and convalescent phases of COVID-19. The prospective study material was composed of cDNA or gDNA derived from T cells, B-cell-depleted T cells, or PBMCs. Deeply sampled blood TCRbeta repertoires from subjects exposed to, actively infected with, or recovered from COVID-19 were included in the dataset. The repertoires were released in a freely available public database intended as a resource for research on the immune response to SARS-CoV-2. The samples were drawn from the first 160 participants of the ongoing ImmuneRACE study and from 950 to 1,500 subjects provided by 6 global collaborators. Nearly every sample came with metadata listing a de-identified subject ID, COVID-19 status, age in years and sex. HLA class I and class II types, where available, came from metadata supplied by the sample provider rather than from assay-based typing. Overall study results and their limits: The quantity of clinical and demographic metadata differed by source and by participant and was supplied without curation.

In Seattle, one collaborating source enrolled patients while the infection was active and tracked those patients longitudinally over the course of disease. Collaborating institutions collected whole blood in K2EDTA tubes following their own protocols. For TCRbeta analysis, collaborator samples were shipped as frozen whole blood, as isolated PBMCs, or as DNA extracted from either sample type. Cut back by 3 bases and 3 bases, the V and J ends lie 13 bases apart. The CDR3 measures 15 amino acids from cysteine to phenylalanine. Just the 45-base CDR3 DNA is kept, in frame starting at base 1. The germline V gene (reference sequence) yields LNHDA for CDR1 and SQIVND for CDR2. The immunoSEQ Assay, a bias-controlled multiplex PCR, was used to amplify TCRbeta CDR3 regions from genomic DNA. The paper's data handling went like this. The number of nucleated cells in each sample was estimated from the amplification of reference gene primers within the assay. Sequence reads were collapsed and filtered to measure the absolute abundance of every unique TCRbeta CDR3 rearrangement. Productive Simpson clonality was computed per sample as the square root of Simpson's diversity index over productive rearrangements. In TCRdb, the immuneACCESS table is reduced to in-frame sequences with V and J assigned. These tables do not hold every clone; where another copy was compared, an unresolved V gene accounts for under half, and the others remain unexplained. That table is the source of V, J and clone size, and D and trimming were worked out from the DNA. Here the sample has a few hundred thousand clones; around 89% occur a single time. Together, the top ten hold roughly 5.9% of the sample.

In regard to this clone: Its antigen remains unidentified. The sample holds no much larger clone one base away, and base qualities are not on file.

This sequence was found in a woman aged 45 to 65 with COVID-19, enrolled during active disease. The chain links TRBV19 with TRBJ2-3; the D segment could be TRBD2, given 6 matching bases. Sequences were obtained from peripheral blood. The base sequence is TGTGCCAGTAGTATTTCGGGGGATAGAACAGATACGCAGTATTTT. It codes for CASSISGDRTDTQYF.